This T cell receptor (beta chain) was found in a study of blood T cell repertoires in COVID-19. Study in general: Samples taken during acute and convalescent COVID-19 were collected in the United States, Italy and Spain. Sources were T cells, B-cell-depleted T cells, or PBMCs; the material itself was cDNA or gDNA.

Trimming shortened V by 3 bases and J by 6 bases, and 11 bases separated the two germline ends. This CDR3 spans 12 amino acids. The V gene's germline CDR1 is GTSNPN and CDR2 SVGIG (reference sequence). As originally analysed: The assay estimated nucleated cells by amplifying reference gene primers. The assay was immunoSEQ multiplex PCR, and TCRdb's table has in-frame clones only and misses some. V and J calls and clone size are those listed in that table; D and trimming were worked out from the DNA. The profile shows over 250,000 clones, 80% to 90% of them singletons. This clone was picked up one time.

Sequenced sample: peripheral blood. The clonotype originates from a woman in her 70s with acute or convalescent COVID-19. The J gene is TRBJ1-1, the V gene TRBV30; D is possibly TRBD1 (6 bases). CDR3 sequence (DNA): TGTGCCTGGAGAGGGGGGGCATCTGAAGCTTTCTTT. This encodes CAWRGGASEAFF.